A selection of T cell receptor beta chains follows, all from one sample in a study of graft-versus-host responses after intestinal transplantation. These receptors' targets are unknown. The table came from immunoSEQ multiplex PCR; TCRdb's copy has only in-frame clones and leaves some out. Of around 97,000 clones listed, just over 90% are singletons. The specimen was unstimulated CD8+ T cells sorted from spleen or lymph node cells, collected before intestinal transplant. The receptors were gathered from a human donor who received an intestinal transplant. CDR3s include the opening cysteine and the closing phenylalanine or tryptophan. The order of the fields is J gene, D gene, V gene, clone size, CDR3 DNA, CDR3 protein. D genes are given only for firm matches. For some rows the clone size is stated as once, few or many, or as a class when expanded; others skip it.

>TRBJ2-5|.|TRBV30|.
TGTGCCTGGAGTGTACAGGGAGAGACCCAGTACTTC
CAWSVQGETQYF
>TRBJ2-2|.|TRBV10-3|once
TGTGCCATCACCGGGGTCCCCACGAACACCGGGGAGCTGTTTTTT
CAITGVPTNTGELFF
>TRBJ2-7|.|TRBV7-9|.
TGTGCCAGCAGCCTCGGGACAAACGAGCAGTACTTC
CASSLGTNEQYF
>TRBJ1-1|TRBD1|TRBV9|.
TGTGCCAGCAGCGCACAGGGGACTGAAGCTTTCTTT
CASSAQGTEAFF
>TRBJ1-4|.|TRBV6-5|.
TGTGCCAGCAGTTACTCGGGGAATAATGAAAAACTGTTTTTT
CASSYSGNNEKLFF
>TRBJ2-1|.|TRBV11-2|.
TGTGCCAGCAGCTCGACAGGAGACAATGAGCAGTTCTTC
CASSSTGDNEQFF
>TRBJ2-1|.|TRBV27|.
TGTGCCAGCAGTTTCCGGGACTCAAACAATGAGCAGTTCTTC
CASSFRDSNNEQFF
>TRBJ2-1|.|TRBV9|.
TGTGCCAGCAGCGTAGAGGAGAGCTCCTACAATGAGCAGCTCTTC
CASSVEESSYNEQLF
>TRBJ2-7|.|TRBV7-2|.
TGTGCCAGCAGCTTAGTAGCTGGACCCGAGCAGTACTTC
CASSLVAGPEQYF
>TRBJ2-3|.|TRBV10-2|.
TGCGCCAGCAGTGAGTCGAGGGGCCTCACAGATACGCAGTATTTT
CASSESRGLTDTQYF
>TRBJ2-1|TRBD2|TRBV10-2|.
TGCGCCAGCAGTGAGCTAGCGGGATATTACAATGAGCAGTTCTTC
CASSELAGYYNEQFF
>TRBJ2-7|TRBD2|TRBV5-4|few
TGTGCCAGCAGCCAAGGGGCGGGACTAGCGGCATACGAGCAGTACTTC
CASSQGAGLAAYEQYF
>TRBJ2-2|.|TRBV6-6|.
TGTGCCAGCATTAAGGGGACATCCAACACCGGGGAGCTGTTTTTT
CASIKGTSNTGELFF
>TRBJ2-4|.|TRBV4-1|.
TGCGCCAGCAGTCGCCTGAATTTAGCCAAAAACATTCAGTACTTC
CASSRLNLAKNIQYF
>TRBJ2-1|TRBD1|TRBV11-2|once
TGTGCCAGCAGCGCTCCGACAGGGAGCCCCTACAATGAGCAGTTCTTC
CASSAPTGSPYNEQFF
>TRBJ1-6|.|TRBV9|.
TGTGCCAGCAGCGTAGCATCCCAATGGGATTCACCCCTCCACTTT
CASSVASQWDSPLHF
>TRBJ2-4|.|TRBV27|.
TGTGCCAGCAGTTTGGACTCCCTAAACATTCAGTACTTC
CASSLDSLNIQYF
>TRBJ2-7|.|TRBV11-2|.
TGTGCCAGCAGCTTGGTGACGGGCTACGAGCAGTACTTC
CASSLVTGYEQYF
>TRBJ2-2|TRBD1|TRBV9|.
TGTGCCAGCAGCGTAGTATCCCGGGGACAGCCATTTCCCACCGGGGAGCTGTTTTTT
CASSVVSRGQPFPTGELFF
>TRBJ2-7|TRBD1|TRBV29-1|.
TGCAGCGTTGAAGTGGACAGGGCGTATGAGCAGTACTTC
CSVEVDRAYEQYF
>TRBJ2-1|.|TRBV6-1|few
TGTGCCAGCAGTGAAGACGGGCCGAGGCAGTTCTTC
CASSEDGPRQFF
>TRBJ1-4|.|TRBV9|.
TGTGCCAGCAGCGGTGGGGGGGACAAACTGTTTTTT
CASSGGGDKLFF
>TRBJ2-1|.|TRBV29-1|.
TGCAGCGACCTACTAGGTGAGCAGTTCTTC
CSDLLGEQFF
>TRBJ2-2|.|TRBV5-1|once
TGCGCCAGCAGCTTGGACAGACCCAACACCGGGGAGCTGTTTTTT
CASSLDRPNTGELFF
>TRBJ1-5|TRBD1|TRBV6-1|.
TGTGCCAGCACCGACGACAGGGTACGCAATCAGCCCCAGCATTTT
CASTDDRVRNQPQHF
>TRBJ1-5|TRBD1|TRBV28|.
TGTGCCAGCAGTTCGACAGGGCGTAGCAATCAGCCCCAGCATTTT
CASSSTGRSNQPQHF
>TRBJ2-1|.|TRBV16|.
TGTGCCAGCAGCCAATCGGGCTTGCATGAGCAGTTCTTC
CASSQSGLHEQFF
>TRBJ2-5|.|TRBV14|once
TGTGCCAGCAGCCAAGCGCGGGTATCGGGCCGGGAGACCCAGTACTTC
CASSQARVSGRETQYF
>TRBJ2-7|.|TRBV6-1|.
TGTGCCAGCAGTGCGACGGGAGCTTCCTACGAGCAGTACTTC
CASSATGASYEQYF
>TRBJ2-7|TRBD1|TRBV4-2|.
TGTGCCAGCAGCCAGGGACAGGGTTTACTCGAGCAGTACTTC
CASSQGQGLLEQYF
>TRBJ1-5|.|TRBV9|.
TGTGCCAGCACTCCTGGGGACCCACTCCGTTCAGGGATAGTTAGTCAGCCCCAGCATTTT
CASTPGDPLRSGIVSQPQHF
>TRBJ2-2|TRBD1|TRBV6-5|.
TGTGCCACGACGCAGGGGGCCGTCACCGGGGAGCTGTTTTTT
CATTQGAVTGELFF
>TRBJ1-1|.|TRBV13|.
TGTGCCAGCAGCTTACCATTGTCTACAGGGACTGAAGCTTTCTTT
CASSLPLSTGTEAFF
>TRBJ1-1|.|TRBV6-1|.
TGTGCCAGCAGGGAACAGGTAGGGGTCTCTGAAGCTTTCTTT
CASREQVGVSEAFF
>TRBJ2-7|.|TRBV6-5|.
TGTGCCAGCAGTTACTCGATACAGGCGGATTCCTACGAGCAGTACTTC
CASSYSIQADSYEQYF
>TRBJ1-1|.|TRBV4-1|.
TGCGCCAGCAGCCGCGGAAAATGGGGGCTTGGAGCTCAAGCTTTCTTT
CASSRGKWGLGAQAFF
>TRBJ2-2|.|TRBV14|once
TGTGCCAGCAGCCCGGGACCCGGGGAGCTGTTTTTT
CASSPGPGELFF
>TRBJ2-3|.|TRBV28|.
TGTGCCAGCAGTCGTCGGGTGCCCCCAGATACGCAGTATTTT
CASSRRVPPDTQYF
>TRBJ2-3|.|TRBV12-5|.
TGTGCTAGTGGGACAGGGAGGTTCTTGACAGATACGCAGTATTTT
CASGTGRFLTDTQYF
>TRBJ2-1|TRBD2|TRBV7-3|.
TGTGCCAGCAGCCCGGGGACTAGCCTTTACAATGAGCAGTTCTTC
CASSPGTSLYNEQFF
>TRBJ2-7|TRBD1|TRBV6-1|.
TGTGCCAGCAGTGCACCGGGACAGGGCAACGAGCAGTACTTC
CASSAPGQGNEQYF
>TRBJ1-2|.|TRBV2|.
TGTGCCAGCAGTGCTGGTGCCGAAGTCGGCTACACCTTC
CASSAGAEVGYTF
>TRBJ1-1|.|TRBV5-1|.
TGCGCCAGCAGCTTGAACAGCATGAACACTGAAGCTTTCTTT
CASSLNSMNTEAFF
>TRBJ2-7|.|TRBV27|.
TGTGCCAGCAGTTTACAGCAGGGCCCCTACGAGCAGTACTTC
CASSLQQGPYEQYF
>TRBJ1-5|TRBD1|TRBV6-1|.
TGTGCCAGCAGTGAAGCAGGGGGCATTCAGCCCCAGCATTTT
CASSEAGGIQPQHF
>TRBJ2-2|.|TRBV9|.
TGTGCCAGCAGCGTAGTGGACGGGGAGCTGTTTTTT
CASSVVDGELFF
>TRBJ2-7|.|TRBV4-1|once
TGCGCCAGCAGAGGTGGGTCCTACGAGCAGTACTTC
CASRGGSYEQYF
>TRBJ1-2|TRBD1|TRBV19|.
TGTGCCAGTAGTATAGATACAGGGGGCTATGGCTACACCTTC
CASSIDTGGYGYTF